The sequence of this TCR beta chain was determined in a study of blood T cell repertoires in COVID-19. The length of the CDR3 is 17 residues. Some clones are missing from TCRdb's copy, which holds only in-frame ones; the method was immunoSEQ multiplex PCR. The sample lists approximately 360,000 clones, around 90% occurring once. Sequenced input: peripheral blood. This TCR came from a young man with active or convalescent COVID-19. The V call is TRBV7-5, the J call TRBJ2-7; the table's D call, TRBD2, was not checked against the DNA. TRBV7-5 is flagged as a pseudogene. The CDR3 protein is CARSLIIVGLATYEQYF. The CDR3, as DNA: TGTGCCAGAAGCTTAATTATCGTCGGACTAGCGACCTACGAGCAGTACTTC.